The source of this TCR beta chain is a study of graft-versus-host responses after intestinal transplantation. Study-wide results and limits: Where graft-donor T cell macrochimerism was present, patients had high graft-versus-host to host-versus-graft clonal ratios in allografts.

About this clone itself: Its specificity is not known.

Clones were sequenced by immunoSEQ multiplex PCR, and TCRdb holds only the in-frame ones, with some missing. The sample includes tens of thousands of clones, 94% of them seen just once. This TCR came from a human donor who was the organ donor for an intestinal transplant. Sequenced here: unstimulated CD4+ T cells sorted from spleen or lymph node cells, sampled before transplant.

CDR3 nucleotides: TGTGCCTGGGACCGACAGGGACTCTACGAGCAGTACTTC. Its translation is CAWDRQGLYEQYF. The chain has TRBV30 and TRBJ2-7; a weak D match, TRBD1 (7 bases). CDR3 size: 13 residues. V lost 5 bases to trimming and J lost 3 bases, with 14 bases between them. CDR1 and CDR2 from the germline V gene are GTSNPN and SVGIG (reference sequence).